This T cell receptor (beta chain) was recorded in a study of blood T cell repertoires in COVID-19. Study as a whole: Samples of COVID-19 (acute and convalescent) were obtained from the United States, Italy and Spain.

Clones were sequenced by immunoSEQ multiplex PCR, and TCRdb holds only the in-frame ones, with some missing. This sample yields fewer than 200,000 clones, of which around 92% are seen a single time; more than 4.5% belongs to the top ten. Germline lookup yields CDR1 SGHTA and CDR2 FQGNSA. CDR3 length: 17 residues. The V gene end was trimmed by 4 bases and the J gene end by 5 bases; junction bases not matched to a gene: 12. Material: peripheral blood. This TCR was sampled from a man in his thirties or forties with COVID-19, enrolled during active disease. The chain combines TRBV7-2 with TRBJ2-2; 8 bases agree with TRBD1. The CDR3 region is CASSYMGGRGRTGELFF. In DNA form, the CDR3 reads TGTGCCAGCAGCTATATGGGTGGCAGGGGGCGGACCGGGGAGCTGTTTTTT.